A selection of T cell receptor beta chains follows, all from one sample in a study of OX40 agonist ivuxolimab in advanced cancers. Repertoires were generated with immunoSEQ multiplex PCR, while TCRdb's copy carries only in-frame clones and drops some. This sample has about 100,000 clones; 89% occur once, and the top ten carry 0.15% to 0.2%. The sample here was CD4+ or CD8+ T cells sorted from blood, taken in a trial of the OX40 agonist ivuxolimab. All receptors derive from an adult with an advanced solid tumor such as melanoma, head and neck, liver or kidney cancer. CDR3s leave out the opening cysteine and the closing phenylalanine or tryptophan. Size tells how often a clone was seen (once, few, many) or the class of an expanded clone, and some rows leave it out.

size: .
V: TRBV5-1
CDR3: ASSSSVVLGYNEQF

size: once
V: TRBV2
CDR3: ASTQPSFYNSPLH

size: once
V: TRBV6-1
CDR3: ASSEDRGREEKLF

size: .
V: TRBV27
CDR3: ASSLYPGDGNQPQH

size: once
V: TRBV5-1
CDR3: ASRRDRGYYEQY

size: .
V: TRBV4-2
CDR3: ASSQDQGLAGEGDTDTQY

size: .
V: TRBV6-5
CDR3: ASSFRANYGYT

size: few
V: TRBV5-1
CDR3: ASSVSIGDRLYEQY

size: .
V: TRBV2
CDR3: ASKGGVGSSYEQY

size: .
V: TRBV7-2
CDR3: ASSILPPAGELF